The next 29 T cell receptor beta chains were all read from a single sample in a study of T-cell memory formation after mild COVID-19. TCRdb reprocessed the 5' RACE reads with MiXCR, giving one entry per CDR3 protein. The sample has about 440,000 distinct CDR3 sequences, about 20% seen once. The sequencing sample was made of PBMCs or a T cell subset sorted from them (not recorded which). The receptors derive from an adult woman who had mild COVID-19 (a few samples of this study predate the infection). Cell type and time point are not known.

V gene TRBV20-1 combines with J gene TRBJ1-1; TRBD1 agrees at 9 bases. Germline V gives CDR1 DFQATT, CDR2 SNEGSKA (reference sequence). The CDR3 covers 12 residues. With V trimmed by 1 base and J by 7 bases, 1 base remained unmatched. CDR3 protein: CSARGTGVEAFF. Here the CDR3 DNA reads TGCAGTGCTAGAGGGACAGGGGTTGAAGCTTTCTTT.

This chain joins TRBV18 and TRBJ1-1, with no clear D. V lost 1 base, J lost 8 bases, and 11 bases lay in between. The CDR3 contains 13 residues. Germline V lookup: CDR1 KGHSH, CDR2 LQKENI. DNA of the CDR3: TGTGCCAGCTCACCACGGGCGGCGAAAGAAGCTTTCTTT. This gives the protein CASSPRAAKEAFF.

This clonotype has more than one count but fewer than ten. The V call is TRBV29-1, the J call TRBJ1-1, with D maybe TRBD1 (6 bases). This CDR3 is built from 14 residues. Germline V gene data show CDR1 as SQVTM and CDR2 as ANQGSEA. Trimming shortened V by 5 bases and J by 5 bases, and 18 bases separated the two germline ends. DNA of the CDR3: TGCAGCGTTAAAACCCGACAGGACGGGACTGAAGCTTTCTTT. Residues: CSVKTRQDGTEAFF. Full variable domain (rest looked up from reference TRBV29-1 and TRBJ1-1): SAVISQKPSRDICQRGTSLTIQCQVDSQVTMMFWYRQQPGQSLTLIATANQGSEATYESGFVIDKFPISRPNLTFSTLTVSNMSPEDSSIYLCSVKTRQDGTEAFFGQGTRLTVV.

This clonotype was observed a few times. The genes are TRBV2 and TRBJ2-2, with D maybe TRBD2 (6 bases). CDR3 length: 16 residues. CDR1 SNHLY and CDR2 FYNNEI come from the germline V gene. V lost 7 bases, J lost 3 bases, and 18 bases lay in between. As DNA, the CDR3 is TGTGCCAGCACCGGCGGGGTGGTGGGTGACACCGGGGAGCTGTTTTTT. This encodes CASTGGVVGDTGELFF.

This clonotype was recorded a few times. The chain is built from TRBV7-3 and TRBJ2-2; D is perhaps TRBD1 (6 bases). CDR3 length equals 16 residues. Germline V lookup: CDR1 SGHTA, CDR2 FQGTGA. The V and J ends lost 4 bases and 5 bases respectively, with 17 bases between them. The CDR3 DNA reads TGTGCCAGCAGCTCGAGAACAGGGTCAGGTACCGGGGAGCTGTTTTTT. Translating gives CASSSRTGSGTGELFF.

The V call is TRBV4-3, the J call TRBJ2-1; 7 positions match TRBD2. Looked up from germline, CDR1 is LGHNA and CDR2 is YSLEER. V was clipped by 0 bases and J by 8 bases; unmatched bases: 13. The CDR3 consists of 17 residues. The CDR3 sequence: CASSQDLWEGRIDEQFF. Here the CDR3 DNA reads TGCGCCAGCAGCCAAGATCTGTGGGAGGGCCGTATCGATGAGCAGTTCTTC.

The rearrangement links TRBV5-1 to TRBJ2-3; TRBD2 might be the D (5 bases). V was clipped by 2 bases and J by 6 bases, with 13 bases between them. The CDR3 length is 14 residues. CDR1 is SGHRS and CDR2 is YFSETQ in the germline V gene. CDR3 DNA sequence: TGCGCCAGCAGCTTAATAGCGTCCTCGGATACGCAGTATTTT. Amino acid sequence: CASSLIASSDTQYF.

The genes are TRBV15 and TRBJ1-1, with a tentative D call TRBD1 (5 bases). Germline V CDR1 and CDR2: LNHNV, YYDKDF (reference sequence). Trimming removed 0 bases from V and 7 bases from J, with 15 bases in between. CDR3 size: 15 residues. The CDR3 bases are TGTGCCACCAGCAGAGATCTCCGGACCGGGGGTGAAGCTTTCTTT. It specifies CATSRDLRTGGEAFF.

This clonotype was found a few times. The rearrangement uses TRBV27 and TRBJ2-6; D uncertain. From germline, CDR1 is MNHEY and CDR2 SMNVEV (reference sequence). V was pared by 5 bases and J by 0 bases, with 8 bases between. CDR3 length: 15 residues. CDR3 region: CASSPLASGANVLTF. The CDR3 DNA is TGTGCCAGCAGTCCCCTGGCCTCTGGGGCCAACGTCCTGACTTTC.

The table lists this clonotype with a few counts. The rearrangement joins TRBV24-1 to TRBJ2-1; 10 nucleotides align to TRBD2. Trimming took 1 base from V and 4 from J; bases not matched to a gene: 3. CDR1 and CDR2 (germline): KGHDR, SFDVKD. The length of the CDR3 is 16 residues. CDR3 amino acids: CATSDFLAGEYNEQFF. The DNA for the CDR3 is TGTGCCACCAGTGATTTTCTAGCGGGAGAGTACAATGAGCAGTTCTTC.

The table lists this clonotype with a few counts. This chain uses TRBV7-2 with TRBJ2-2; perhaps TRBD1 as D (5 bases). Trimming took off 2 bases at V and 2 bases at J, with 15 bases between the two ends. The CDR3 covers 17 residues. Germline lookup yields CDR1 SGHTA and CDR2 FQGNSA. CDR3 nucleotides: TGTGCCAGCAGCTTACGTGAAGGGGTCTATAACACCGGGGAGCTGTTTTTT. Protein: CASSLREGVYNTGELFF.

The chain couples TRBV27 to TRBJ1-5; 9 bases line up with TRBD1. In germline, CDR1 is MNHEY, CDR2 SMNVEV (reference sequence). V shed 5 bases and J 5 bases; nucleotides not matched to a gene: 4. CDR3 length: 14 amino acids. This CDR3 is CASSRTGADQPQHF. CDR3 in DNA: TGTGCCAGCAGTCGGACAGGGGCCGATCAGCCCCAGCATTTT.

V usage is TRBV5-1 and J usage is TRBJ2-7; 10 bases are shared with TRBD2. Germline V gene data show CDR1 as SGHRS and CDR2 as YFSETQ. The CDR3 contains 18 residues. Trimming took 4 bases from V and 0 from J; bases not matched to a gene: 13. This CDR3 reads CASSQRRETSGFSYEQYF. DNA for the CDR3: TGCGCCAGCAGCCAACGGCGTGAGACTAGCGGGTTCTCCTACGAGCAGTACTTC.

This clonotype was observed a few times. The chain combines TRBV25-1 with TRBJ2-3; 11 positions agree with TRBD1. CDR3 length equals 15 residues. J gave up 5 bases and V 4 bases, and 5 bases lay outside the gene matches. Germline V gene sequence: CDR1 MGHDK, CDR2 SYGVNS. The DNA for the CDR3 is TGTGCCAGCAGTGCATTGGACAGGGGGCAAGATACGCAGTATTTT. It translates to CASSALDRGQDTQYF. Using reference TRBV25-1 and TRBJ2-3 for the parts outside the CDR3, the full variable domain is EADIYQTPRYLVIGTGKKITLECSQTMGHDKMYWYQQDPGMELHLIHYSYGVNSTEKGDLSSESTVSRIRTEHFPLTLESARPSHTSQYLCASSALDRGQDTQYFGPGTRLTVL.

This rearrangement joins TRBV12-3 or TRBV12-4 to TRBJ2-1, with unresolved D. The CDR3 has 15 amino acids. V gave up 3 bases and J gave up 10 bases, with 19 bases separating them. The CDR3 DNA reads as TGTGCCAGCAGTTTCCGACATCCCACTTCCGCGGAGCAGTTCTTC. Translation: CASSFRHPTSAEQFF.

The V gene is TRBV5-4, the J gene TRBJ1-4, with a possible D match to TRBD1 (5 bases). The CDR3 sequence is 14 residues long. The germline CDR1 and CDR2 sequences are SGHNT and YYREEE (reference sequence). Trimming pared 1 base from V and 7 bases from J, leaving 11 bases between. This CDR3 is CASSLRGMGEKLFF. The DNA of the CDR3 is TGTGCCAGCAGCTTGAGGGGAATGGGTGAAAAACTGTTTTTT.

The table lists this clonotype with a few counts. The CDR3 sequence is CASSWRQGYGYTF. CDR3 DNA sequence: TGTGCCAGCAGTTGGAGACAGGGATATGGCTACACCTTC. The V call is TRBV6-5, the J call TRBJ1-2, with 7 bases that match TRBD1. Germline V gene sequence: CDR1 MNHEY, CDR2 SVGAGI. CDR3 length: 13 amino acids. After removal of 4 bases from V and 5 bases from J, the junction contained 4 bases not matched to a gene.

This clonotype showed up just a few times. The chain couples TRBV12-3 or TRBV12-4 to TRBJ1-4; 8 bases agree with TRBD1. The CDR3 has 14 amino acids. Trimming took 5 bases from V and 8 from J; bases not matched to a gene: 7. CDR3 DNA sequence: TGTGCCAGCAGTGACGGACAGGGAGGGGAAAAACTGTTTTTT. Translating it yields CASSDGQGGEKLFF.

Details on this clonotype: At one boundary the junction diverges from the germline segment, which might be a read error. The chain joins TRBV5-4 to TRBJ2-1, with D perhaps matching TRBD2 (5 bases). This CDR3 has 15 amino acids. The germline gives CDR1 SGHNT, CDR2 YYREEE (reference sequence). The CDR3 DNA reads as TGTGCCAGAAGCTCGGACTCTTACTCCTACAATGAGCAGTTCTTC. Translation gives CARSSDSYSYNEQFF.

This clonotype was picked up a small number of times. The chain recombines TRBV11-2 with TRBJ1-1; D gene unclear. The germline CDR1 and CDR2 sequences are SGHAT and FQNNGV. The CDR3 length is 13 residues. Deletions cut 1 base from V and 4 bases from J, with 7 bases between. In DNA, the CDR3 is TGTGCCAGCAGCTTAGGTCAGGCCACTGAAGCTTTCTTT. Protein: CASSLGQATEAFF.

The chain is built from TRBV7-6 and TRBJ2-1; 8 nucleotides align to TRBD2. This CDR3 is 13 amino acids long. The ends lost 3 bases at V and 10 bases at J; junction bases unmatched: 5. CDR1 is SGHVS and CDR2 is FNYEAQ in the germline V gene. CDR3 sequence: CASSFSGSIEQFF. CDR3 nucleotide sequence: TGTGCCAGCAGCTTCAGCGGGAGCATAGAGCAGTTCTTC. Variable domain in full (rest from reference TRBV7-6 and TRBJ2-1): GAGVSQSPRYKVTKRGQDVALRCDPISGHVSLYWYRQALGQGPEFLTYFNYEAQQDKSGLPNDRFSAERPEGSISTLTIQRTEQRDSAMYRCASSFSGSIEQFFGPGTRLTVL.

This clonotype was found a few times. CDR3 residues: CASSQAGLAVREQYF. In nucleotides, the CDR3 is TGTGCCAGCAGCCAAGCGGGACTAGCGGTGAGGGAGCAGTACTTC. V is TRBV4-2 and J is TRBJ2-7; 11 bases are a match to TRBD2. The CDR3 is 15 residues long. Germline V CDR1 and CDR2: LGHNA, YNFKEQ. J was trimmed by 7 bases and V by 1 base; bases with no gene match: 6.

This clonotype was seen a few times. The chain recombines TRBV5-1 with TRBJ2-3; D not resolved. The length of the CDR3 is 13 residues. Germline V gene data show CDR1 as SGHRS and CDR2 as YFSETQ. The V gene lost 0 bases and the J gene lost 6 bases, with 8 bases spanning the gap. DNA for the CDR3: TGCGCCAGCAGCTTGGTCCAAGTGGATACGCAGTATTTT. Residues: CASSLVQVDTQYF.

In this sample, this clonotype turned up many times. V usage is TRBV12-3 or TRBV12-4 and J usage is TRBJ1-1; 7 bases match TRBD1. V lost 5 bases to trimming and J lost 1 base; unmatched junction nucleotides: 4. This CDR3 is built from 14 residues. CDR3 DNA sequence: TGTGCCAGCAGTCACAGGGGCCCGAACACTGAAGCTTTCTTT. This translates into CASSHRGPNTEAFF.

This clonotype has more than one count but fewer than ten. The chain links TRBV11-1 to TRBJ1-5; perhaps TRBD1 as D (6 bases). The V gene's germline CDR1 is SGHAT and CDR2 FQDESV (reference sequence). This CDR3 is built from 14 residues. V was trimmed by 4 bases and J by 5 bases, leaving 12 bases between them. The CDR3 loop is CASSSGHPDQPQHF. CDR3 sequence (DNA): TGTGCCAGCAGCTCGGGACACCCTGATCAGCCCCAGCATTTT.

V usage is TRBV7-9 and J usage is TRBJ1-1; TRBD1 matches 8 bases. The V gene end was trimmed by 5 bases and the J gene end by 5 bases; junction bases not matched to a gene: 7. The V gene's germline CDR1 is SEHNR and CDR2 FQNEAQ (reference sequence). The CDR3 length is 14 residues. In DNA, the CDR3 is TGTGCCAGCAGCCCAGACAGGGGACATACTGAAGCTTTCTTT. This translates into CASSPDRGHTEAFF.

This clonotype occurred a few times. V is TRBV20-1 and J is TRBJ1-1; 8 bases map to TRBD1. The germline CDR1 and CDR2 sequences are DFQATT and SNEGSKA (reference sequence). CDR3 length equals 16 residues. J gave up 5 bases and V 0 bases, and 11 bases lay outside the gene matches. CDR3 region: CSARDLSGGRRTEAFF. The DNA for the CDR3 is TGCAGTGCTAGAGATCTTTCAGGGGGCAGGAGAACTGAAGCTTTCTTT.

The chain is built from TRBV7-9 and TRBJ1-1; 7 nucleotides agree with TRBD1. The CDR3 totals 14 residues. The V gene end was trimmed by 4 bases and the J gene end by 5 bases; junction bases not matched to a gene: 7. Germline lookup yields CDR1 SEHNR and CDR2 FQNEAQ (reference sequence). In DNA form, the CDR3 reads TGTGCCAGCAGCTGGGGACAGCCTGGGACTGAAGCTTTCTTT. Its translation: CASSWGQPGTEAFF.

This rearrangement joins TRBV7-3 to TRBJ2-3; possible D gene TRBD1, 5 bases. Germline V gene data show CDR1 as SGHTA and CDR2 as FQGTGA. The CDR3 has 24 amino acids. Trimming pared 4 bases from V and 1 base from J, leaving 39 bases between. Here the CDR3 reads CASSSSPGSVLDNEAHYRTDTQYF. DNA of the CDR3: TGTGCCAGCAGCTCAAGTCCCGGCTCGGTTTTGGACAACGAAGCCCATTATCGCACAGATACGCAGTATTTT.